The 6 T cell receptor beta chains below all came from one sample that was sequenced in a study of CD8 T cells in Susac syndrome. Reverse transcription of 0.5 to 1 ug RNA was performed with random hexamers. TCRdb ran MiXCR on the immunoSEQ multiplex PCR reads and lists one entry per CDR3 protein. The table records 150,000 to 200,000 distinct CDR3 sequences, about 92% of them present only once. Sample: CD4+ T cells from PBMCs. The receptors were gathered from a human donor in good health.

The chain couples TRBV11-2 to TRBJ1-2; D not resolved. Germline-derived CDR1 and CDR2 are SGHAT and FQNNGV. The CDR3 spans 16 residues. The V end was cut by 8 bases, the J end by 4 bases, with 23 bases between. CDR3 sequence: CASGRLVGATLYGYTF. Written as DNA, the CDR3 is TGTGCCAGCGGGCGGCTGGTTGGTGCTACCCTCTATGGCTACACCTTC. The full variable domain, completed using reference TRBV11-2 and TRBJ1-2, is EAGVAQSPRYKIIEKRQSVAFWCNPISGHATLYWYQQILGQGPKLLIQFQNNGVVDDSQLPKDRFSAERLKGVDSTLKIQPAKLEDSAVYLCASGRLVGATLYGYTFGSGTRLTVV.

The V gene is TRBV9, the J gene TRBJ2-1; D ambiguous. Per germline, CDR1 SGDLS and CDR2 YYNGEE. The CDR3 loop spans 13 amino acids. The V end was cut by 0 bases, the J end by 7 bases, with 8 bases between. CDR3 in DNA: TGTGCCAGCAGCGTAGATCCGACTAATGAGCAGTTCTTC. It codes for CASSVDPTNEQFF. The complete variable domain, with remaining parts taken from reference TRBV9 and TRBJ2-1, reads DSGVTQTPKHLITATGQRVTLRCSPRSGDLSVYWYQQSLDQGLQFLIQYYNGEERAKGNILERFSAQQFPDLHSELNLSSLELGDSALYFCASSVDPTNEQFFGPGTRLTVL.

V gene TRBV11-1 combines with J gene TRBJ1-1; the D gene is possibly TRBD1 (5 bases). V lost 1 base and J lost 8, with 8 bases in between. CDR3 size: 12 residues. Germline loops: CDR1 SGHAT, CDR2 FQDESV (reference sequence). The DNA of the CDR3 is TGTGCCAGCAGCTTAGTACAGGCGGAAGCTTTCTTT. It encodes CASSLVQAEAFF.

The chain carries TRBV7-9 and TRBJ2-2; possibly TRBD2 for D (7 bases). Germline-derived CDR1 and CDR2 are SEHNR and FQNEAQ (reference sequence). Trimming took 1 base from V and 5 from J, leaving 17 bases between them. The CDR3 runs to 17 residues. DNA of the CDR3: TGTGCCAGCAGCTTAGACAGGGAGGGCTGGAGGACCGGGGAGCTGTTTTTT. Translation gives CASSLDREGWRTGELFF.

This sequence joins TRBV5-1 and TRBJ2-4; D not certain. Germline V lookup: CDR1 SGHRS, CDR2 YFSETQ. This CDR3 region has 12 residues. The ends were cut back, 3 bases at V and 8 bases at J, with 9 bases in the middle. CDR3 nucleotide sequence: TGCGCCAGCAGCTCGCTCGAGGACATTCAGTACTTC. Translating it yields CASSSLEDIQYF.

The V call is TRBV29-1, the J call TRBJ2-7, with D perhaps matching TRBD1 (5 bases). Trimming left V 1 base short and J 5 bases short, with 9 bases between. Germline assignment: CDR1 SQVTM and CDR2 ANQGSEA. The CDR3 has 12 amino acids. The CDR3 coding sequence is TGCAGCGTTGAAGGGGGCTGGGACGAGCAGTACTTC. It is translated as CSVEGGWDEQYF.